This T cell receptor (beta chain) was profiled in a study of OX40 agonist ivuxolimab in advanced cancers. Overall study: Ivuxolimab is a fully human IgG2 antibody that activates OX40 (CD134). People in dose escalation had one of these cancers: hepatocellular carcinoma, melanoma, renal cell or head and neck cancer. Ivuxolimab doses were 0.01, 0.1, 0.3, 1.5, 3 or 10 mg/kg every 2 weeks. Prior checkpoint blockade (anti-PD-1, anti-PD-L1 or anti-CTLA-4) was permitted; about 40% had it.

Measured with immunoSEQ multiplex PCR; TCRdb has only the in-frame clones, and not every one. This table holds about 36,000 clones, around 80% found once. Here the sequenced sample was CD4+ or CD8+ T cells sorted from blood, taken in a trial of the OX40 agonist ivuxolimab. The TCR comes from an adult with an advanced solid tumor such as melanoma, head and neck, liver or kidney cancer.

CDR3 nucleotide sequence: TGCGCCAGCAGCCAACTCCTGCTAAACATTCAGTACTTC. It codes for CASSQLLLNIQYF. This chain uses TRBV4-1 with TRBJ2-4; D gene unclear. The CDR3 length is 13 residues. Deletions cut 2 bases from V and 6 bases from J, with 8 bases between. Germline V gene lookup returns CDR1 MGHRA and CDR2 YSYEKL.